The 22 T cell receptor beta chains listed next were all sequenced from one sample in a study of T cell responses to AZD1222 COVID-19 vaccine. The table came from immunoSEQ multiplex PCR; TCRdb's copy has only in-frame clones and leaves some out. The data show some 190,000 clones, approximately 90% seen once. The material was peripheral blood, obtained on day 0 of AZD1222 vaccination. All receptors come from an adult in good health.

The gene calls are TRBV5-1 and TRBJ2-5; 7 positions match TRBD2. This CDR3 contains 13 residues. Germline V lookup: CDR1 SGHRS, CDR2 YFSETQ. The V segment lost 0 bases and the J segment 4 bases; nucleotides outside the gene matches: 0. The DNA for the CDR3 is TGCGCCAGCAGCTTGGGACTAGCAGAGACCCAGTACTTC. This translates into CASSLGLAETQYF.

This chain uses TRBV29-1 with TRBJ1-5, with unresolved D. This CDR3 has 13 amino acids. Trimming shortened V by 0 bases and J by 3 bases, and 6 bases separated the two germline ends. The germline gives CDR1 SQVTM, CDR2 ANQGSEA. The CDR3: CSVEESPNQPQHF. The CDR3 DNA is TGCAGCGTTGAAGAGAGCCCCAATCAGCCCCAGCATTTT.

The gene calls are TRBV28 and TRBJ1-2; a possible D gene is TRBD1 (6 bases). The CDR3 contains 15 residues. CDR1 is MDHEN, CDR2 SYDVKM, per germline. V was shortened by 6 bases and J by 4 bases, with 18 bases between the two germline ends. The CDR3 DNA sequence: TGTGCCAGCAGAAACTCCCGGGACACGAGCTATGGCTACACCTTC. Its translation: CASRNSRDTSYGYTF.

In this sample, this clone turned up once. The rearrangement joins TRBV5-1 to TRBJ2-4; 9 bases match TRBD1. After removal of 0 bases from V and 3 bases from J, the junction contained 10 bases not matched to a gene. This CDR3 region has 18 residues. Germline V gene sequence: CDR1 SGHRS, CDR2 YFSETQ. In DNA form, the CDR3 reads TGCGCCAGCAGCTTGGGTAGGGACAGGGCGTTGGGCAAAAACATTCAGTACTTC. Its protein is CASSLGRDRALGKNIQYF.

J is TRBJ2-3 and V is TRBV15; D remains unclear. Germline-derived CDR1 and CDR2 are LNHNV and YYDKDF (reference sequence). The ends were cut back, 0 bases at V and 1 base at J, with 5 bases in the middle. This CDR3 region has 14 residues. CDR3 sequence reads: CATSREGRTDTQYF. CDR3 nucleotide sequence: TGTGCCACCAGCAGAGAGGGCCGCACAGATACGCAGTATTTT.

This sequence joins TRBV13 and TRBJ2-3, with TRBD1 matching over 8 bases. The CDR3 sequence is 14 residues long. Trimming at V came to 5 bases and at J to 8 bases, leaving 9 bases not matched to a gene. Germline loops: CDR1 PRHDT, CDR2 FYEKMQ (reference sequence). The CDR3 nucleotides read TGTGCCAGCAGCCCTGGACAGGGACCATTTACGCAGTATTTT. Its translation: CASSPGQGPFTQYF.

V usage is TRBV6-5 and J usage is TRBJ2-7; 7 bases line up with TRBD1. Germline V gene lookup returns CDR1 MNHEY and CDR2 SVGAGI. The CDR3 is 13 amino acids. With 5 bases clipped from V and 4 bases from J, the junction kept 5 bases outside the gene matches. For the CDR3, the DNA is TGTGCCAGCAGTAGAGGGACAGAGTACGAGCAGTACGTC. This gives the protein CASSRGTEYEQYV.

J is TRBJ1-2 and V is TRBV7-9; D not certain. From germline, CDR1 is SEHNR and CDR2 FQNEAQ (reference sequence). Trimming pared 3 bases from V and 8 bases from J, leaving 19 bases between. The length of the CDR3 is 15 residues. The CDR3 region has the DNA TGTGCCAGCAGCTTGGACGCGGGGTATATGAAGGGCTACACCTTC. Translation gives CASSLDAGYMKGYTF. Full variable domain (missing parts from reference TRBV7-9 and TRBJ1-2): DTGVSQNPRHKITKRGQNVTFRCDPISEHNRLYWYRQTLGQGPEFLTYFQNEAQLEKSRLLSDRFSAERPKGSFSTLEIQRTEQGDSAMYLCASSLDAGYMKGYTFGSGTRLTVV.

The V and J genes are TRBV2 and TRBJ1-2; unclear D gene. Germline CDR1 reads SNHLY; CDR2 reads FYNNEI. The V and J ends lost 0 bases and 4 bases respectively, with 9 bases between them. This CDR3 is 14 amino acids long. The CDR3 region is CASSEARRVYGYTF. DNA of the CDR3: TGTGCCAGCAGTGAAGCGCGTAGGGTCTATGGCTACACCTTC.

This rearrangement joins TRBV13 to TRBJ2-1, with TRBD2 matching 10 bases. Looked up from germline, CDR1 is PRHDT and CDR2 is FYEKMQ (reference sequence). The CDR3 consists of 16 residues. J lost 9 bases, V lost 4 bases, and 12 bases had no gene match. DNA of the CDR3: TGTGCCAGCAGCTCATTCTCCGGGACTAGCGTGAGTGAGCAGTTCTTC. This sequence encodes CASSSFSGTSVSEQFF.

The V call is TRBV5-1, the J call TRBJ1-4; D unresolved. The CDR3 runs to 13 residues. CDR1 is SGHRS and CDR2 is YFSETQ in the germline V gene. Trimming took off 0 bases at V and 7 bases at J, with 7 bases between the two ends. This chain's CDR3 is CASSLGTGEKLFF. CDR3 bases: TGCGCCAGCAGCTTGGGGACGGGTGAAAAACTGTTTTTT.

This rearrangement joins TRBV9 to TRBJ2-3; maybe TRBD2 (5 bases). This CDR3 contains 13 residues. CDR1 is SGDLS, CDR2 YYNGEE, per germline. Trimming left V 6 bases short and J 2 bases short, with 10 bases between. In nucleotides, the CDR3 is TGTGCCAGCACTCAGGACTCCACAGATACGCAGTATTTT. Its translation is CASTQDSTDTQYF. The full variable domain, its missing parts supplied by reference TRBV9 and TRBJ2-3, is DSGVTQTPKHLITATGQRVTLRCSPRSGDLSVYWYQQSLDQGLQFLIQYYNGEERAKGNILERFSAQQFPDLHSELNLSSLELGDSALYFCASTQDSTDTQYFGPGTRLTVL.

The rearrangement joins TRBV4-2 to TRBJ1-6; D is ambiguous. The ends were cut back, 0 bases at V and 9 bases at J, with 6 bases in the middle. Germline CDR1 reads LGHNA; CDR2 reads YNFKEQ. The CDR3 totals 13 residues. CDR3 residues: CASSQEKGSPLHF. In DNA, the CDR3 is TGTGCCAGCAGCCAAGAAAAGGGTTCACCCCTCCACTTT.

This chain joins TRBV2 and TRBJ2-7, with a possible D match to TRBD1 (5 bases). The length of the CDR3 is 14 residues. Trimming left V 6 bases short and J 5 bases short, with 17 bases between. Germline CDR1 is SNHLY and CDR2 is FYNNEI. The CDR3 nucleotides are TGTGCCAGCAGCCCCCAGGGTTTTCCTGACGAGCAGTACGTC. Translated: CASSPQGFPDEQYV.

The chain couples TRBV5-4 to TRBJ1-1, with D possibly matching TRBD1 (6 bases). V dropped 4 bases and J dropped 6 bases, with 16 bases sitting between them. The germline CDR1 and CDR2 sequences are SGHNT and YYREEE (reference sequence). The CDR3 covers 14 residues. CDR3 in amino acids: CASSDQGPLAEAFF. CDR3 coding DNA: TGTGCCAGCAGCGACCAGGGGCCGCTGGCTGAAGCTTTCTTT.

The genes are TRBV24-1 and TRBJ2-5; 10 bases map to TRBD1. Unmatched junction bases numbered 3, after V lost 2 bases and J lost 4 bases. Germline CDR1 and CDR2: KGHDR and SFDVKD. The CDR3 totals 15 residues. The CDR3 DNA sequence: TGTGCCACCAGTGATTCGGACAGGGGGTTAGAGACCCAGTACTTC. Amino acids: CATSDSDRGLETQYF.

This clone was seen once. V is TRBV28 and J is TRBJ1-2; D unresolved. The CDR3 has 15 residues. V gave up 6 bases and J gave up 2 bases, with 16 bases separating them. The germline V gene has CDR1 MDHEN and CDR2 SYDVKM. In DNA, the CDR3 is TGTGCCAGCAGCCAAACTCGGTCACAAAACTATGGCTACACCTTC. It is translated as CASSQTRSQNYGYTF.

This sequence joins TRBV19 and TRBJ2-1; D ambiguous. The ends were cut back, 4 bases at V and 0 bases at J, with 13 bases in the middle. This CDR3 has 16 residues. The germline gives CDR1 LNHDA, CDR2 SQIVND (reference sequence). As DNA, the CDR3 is TGTGCCAGTAGTAGCTGGGGTCATAGCTCCTACAATGAGCAGTTCTTC. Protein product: CASSSWGHSSYNEQFF.

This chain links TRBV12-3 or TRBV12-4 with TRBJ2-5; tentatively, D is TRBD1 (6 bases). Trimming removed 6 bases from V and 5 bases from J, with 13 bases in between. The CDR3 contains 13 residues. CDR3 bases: TGTGCCAGCAGCCGACAGGACCCGGAGACCCAGTACTTC. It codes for CASSRQDPETQYF.

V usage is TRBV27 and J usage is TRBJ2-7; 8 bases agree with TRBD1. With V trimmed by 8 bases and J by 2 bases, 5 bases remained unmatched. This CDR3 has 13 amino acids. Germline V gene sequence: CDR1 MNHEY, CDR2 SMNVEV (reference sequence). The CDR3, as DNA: TGTGCCAGCGGACAGGGACTGCCCTACGAGCAGTACTTC. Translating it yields CASGQGLPYEQYF.

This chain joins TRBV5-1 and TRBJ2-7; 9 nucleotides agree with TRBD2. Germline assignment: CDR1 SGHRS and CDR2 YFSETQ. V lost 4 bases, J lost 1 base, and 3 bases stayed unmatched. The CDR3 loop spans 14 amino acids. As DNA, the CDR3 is TGCGCCAGCAGCCCCACTAGCGGGTCCTACGAGCAGTACGTC. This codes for CASSPTSGSYEQYV.

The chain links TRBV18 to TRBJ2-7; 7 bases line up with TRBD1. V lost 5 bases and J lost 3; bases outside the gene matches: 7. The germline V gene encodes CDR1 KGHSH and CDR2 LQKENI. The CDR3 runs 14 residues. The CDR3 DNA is TGTGCCAGCTCATCCCGACAGGGCGGCTACGAGCAGTACGTC. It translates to CASSSRQGGYEQYV.